What follows is one T cell receptor (beta chain) and its context. Its matching antigen is unknown. These data are taken from a study of tumor-infiltrating lymphocytes in primary liver carcinoma. Study context: Staging of the tumors gave T1-T3 N0M0, with widths of about 4.2 to 10 cm. Sample yields, roughly 3.5 to 7.13 million productive TCRbeta reads, were similar across the tissue types.

Deletions cut 2 bases from V and 1 base from J, with 8 bases between. The CDR3 runs to 13 residues. From germline, CDR1 is SQVTM and CDR2 ANQGSEA. Regarding the study as a whole: In tumor-adjacent and tumor-blood pairs, overlap was lower than in tumor region pairs.

Total RNA amounting to approximately 460 ng was the source from which TCR beta cDNA was made with a constant-region primer. A slightly modified ARM-PCR protocol with three nested multiplex PCR rounds produced these TCR beta libraries. TRBV1-TRBV30 forward primers and a C-beta reverse primer were used in the first two PCR rounds, which each ran for around 10 cycles. TCRdb called the multiplex PCR reads again in MiXCR, with one record for every CDR3 protein. Here the sample spans 95,000 to 150,000 distinct CDR3 sequences, 65% to 75% being singletons. Between about 19 and 34 mg of unsorted bulk tissue served as the source from which RNA and DNA were co-extracted. Chronic HBV infection, which was untreated, was present in the patients.

Sequenced sample: tumor-adjacent normal liver tissue. This TCR came from a woman aged 55-69 years with primary liver carcinoma and hepatitis B virus infection. The gene calls are TRBV29-1 and TRBJ1-1; no definite D call. The CDR3 coding sequence is TGCAGCGTTGAAATAGGAAGGAACACTGAAGCTTTCTTT. It translates to CSVEIGRNTEAFF.